These 20 T cell receptor beta chains came from one sample sequenced in a study of blood T cell repertoires in COVID-19. Generated by immunoSEQ multiplex PCR, the TCRdb table keeps only in-frame clones and is missing some. The sample consists of around 300,000 clones, about 89% of them appearing once. Sequencing was performed on peripheral blood. All receptors come from a woman between 35 and 50 years old who had recovered from COVID-19.

There are a few counts of this clone. The chain uses TRBV4-1 and TRBJ2-5; possibly TRBD1 for D (6 bases). In germline, CDR1 is MGHRA, CDR2 YSYEKL. The CDR3 covers 15 residues. Trimming took off 4 bases at V and 1 base at J, with 13 bases between the two ends. This CDR3 is CASSPNRDVQETQYF. The CDR3 bases are TGCGCCAGCAGCCCTAACAGGGACGTCCAAGAGACCCAGTACTTC.

The V and J genes are TRBV11-2 and TRBJ2-3, with 7 bases identical to TRBD2. Germline CDR1 SGHAT, CDR2 FQNNGV. Germline trimming cut 1 base from V and 0 bases from J; bases unmatched to any gene: 4. This CDR3 is 16 amino acids long. CDR3 in amino acids: CASSLGSGPSTDTQYF. CDR3 DNA sequence: TGTGCCAGCAGCTTAGGTAGCGGGCCAAGCACAGATACGCAGTATTTT.

The J gene is TRBJ2-1, the V gene TRBV6-1; D remains unclear. Germline CDR1 is MNHNS and CDR2 is SASEGT. Trimming took 2 bases from V and 3 from J, leaving 11 bases between them. The CDR3 covers 15 residues. CDR3 in amino acids: CASSELTAGYNEQFF. The CDR3 DNA reads TGTGCCAGCAGTGAATTAACAGCTGGCTACAATGAGCAGTTCTTC.

This chain joins TRBV19 and TRBJ1-4, with 7 bases identical to TRBD1. This CDR3 comprises 18 residues. Germline CDR1 LNHDA, CDR2 SQIVND (reference sequence). Losses at the gene ends were 0 bases for V and 4 bases for J; bases not matched to a gene: 11. CDR3 protein: CASSIDTPAGTDNEKLFF. Here the CDR3 DNA reads TGTGCCAGTAGTATAGATACTCCTGCCGGGACAGATAATGAAAAACTGTTTTTT.

The chain couples TRBV5-4 to TRBJ2-7; 10 nucleotides agree with TRBD1. Trimming at V came to 0 bases and at J to 6 bases, leaving 3 bases not matched to a gene. This CDR3 spans 14 amino acids. The germline V gene encodes CDR1 SGHNT and CDR2 YYREEE (reference sequence). CDR3 amino acids: CASSLGGTGAEQYF. In nucleotides, the CDR3 is TGTGCCAGCAGCTTGGGCGGGACAGGGGCCGAGCAGTACTTC.

This clone came up many times. This rearrangement joins TRBV6-5 to TRBJ2-1; tentatively, D is TRBD1 (5 bases). Trimming pared 0 bases from V and 8 bases from J, leaving 11 bases between. The CDR3 is made up of 14 amino acids. Germline V CDR1 and CDR2: MNHEY, SVGAGI. The CDR3 spells CASSYSGRSHEQFF. CDR3 in DNA: TGTGCCAGCAGTTACTCGGGGCGTTCCCATGAGCAGTTCTTC.

The CDR3 DNA follows: TGTGCCTGGGCTCAGGACGGGGGGGGTCAGCCCCAGCATTTT. Protein sequence: CAWAQDGGGQPQHF. V usage is TRBV30 and J usage is TRBJ1-5; D is perhaps TRBD1 (5 bases). The CDR3 sequence is 14 residues long. The V end lost 5 bases, the J end lost 6 bases, and 17 bases lay between the germline ends. Germline values: CDR1 GTSNPN, CDR2 SVGIG (reference sequence).

The gene calls are TRBV28 and TRBJ2-7; TRBD2 matches 8 bases. Trimming at V came to 3 bases and at J to 5 bases, leaving 15 bases not matched to a gene. Per the germline V gene, CDR1 is MDHEN and CDR2 is SYDVKM. This CDR3 has 17 amino acids. The CDR3 is CASSFGPAGDHRDEQYF. CDR3 sequence (DNA): TGTGCCAGCAGTTTTGGTCCAGCGGGAGATCATCGGGACGAGCAGTACTTC.

This clone appeared once. The V and J genes are TRBV5-1 and TRBJ1-1, with TRBD1 as a possible D gene (6 bases). The CDR3 sequence is 16 residues long. The germline CDR1 and CDR2 sequences are SGHRS and YFSETQ. The V end lost 7 bases, the J end lost 2 bases, and 21 bases lay between the germline ends. CDR3 sequence: CASSSDPRGGNTEAFF. The CDR3 nucleotides read TGCGCCAGCTCCTCCGATCCAAGGGGGGGAAACACTGAAGCTTTCTTT.

This sequence joins TRBV6-5 and TRBJ2-1; D perhaps matches TRBD1 (5 bases). Germline-derived CDR1 and CDR2 are MNHEY and SVGAGI. The V and J ends lost 2 bases and 6 bases respectively, with 17 bases between them. The CDR3 loop spans 16 amino acids. In nucleotides, the CDR3 is TGTGCCAGCAGTTACAGTGTGGCAGGGCTAGGCAATGAGCAGTTCTTC. Protein: CASSYSVAGLGNEQFF.

CDR3 nucleotide sequence: TGTGCCAGTAACCAAGAAGGGACAGGGGGTATAGGCTACACCTTC. Translating it yields CASNQEGTGGIGYTF. This chain links TRBV19 with TRBJ1-2; 11 nucleotides align to TRBD1. Germline CDR1 and CDR2: LNHDA and SQIVND (reference sequence). The CDR3 spans 15 residues. The V and J ends lost 7 bases and 8 bases, in that order; junction bases with no gene match: 12.

CDR3 amino acids: CATSRARALVAGPHNEQFF. Written as DNA, the CDR3 is TGTGCCACCAGCAGAGCGAGGGCTTTGGTGGCGGGCCCCCACAATGAGCAGTTCTTC. This chain joins TRBV15 and TRBJ2-1; perhaps TRBD2 as D (5 bases). Trimming took off 1 base at V and 5 bases at J, with 24 bases between the two ends. CDR1 LNHNV and CDR2 YYDKDF come from the germline V gene (reference sequence). The CDR3 length is 19 residues.

The chain uses TRBV27 and TRBJ1-4; 12 bases are a match to TRBD1. V trimming: 6 bases; J trimming: 2 bases; junction bases outside the gene matches: 7. CDR3 length: 17 amino acids. The germline gives CDR1 MNHEY, CDR2 SMNVEV (reference sequence). The CDR3 DNA reads as TGTGCCAGCAGGGGGACAGGGGGCCGTAGCACTAATGAAAAACTGTTTTTT. It encodes CASRGTGGRSTNEKLFF.

As DNA, the CDR3 is TGTGCCAGCAGTTCGCCGGTAGCGGGAGGGCCGAGGGAGACCCAGTACTTC. Protein: CASSSPVAGGPRETQYF. This chain joins TRBV11-2 and TRBJ2-5, with 11 bases identical to TRBD2. The CDR3 covers 17 residues. Trimming cost V 6 bases and J 5 bases; bases outside gene matches: 14. Germline values: CDR1 SGHAT, CDR2 FQNNGV.

The chain has TRBV3-1 (or the pseudogene TRBV3-2) and TRBJ1-5; the match to TRBD1 covers 7 bases. The trim removed 0 bases at V and 7 bases at J, leaving 6 bases unmatched. The CDR3 is 15 residues long. CDR1 is LGHDT and CDR2 is YNNKEL in the germline V gene (reference sequence). The CDR3 DNA reads as TGTGCCAGCAGCCAAGATGGGGCAGGGGGACAGCCCCAGCATTTT. Translating it yields CASSQDGAGGQPQHF.

This sequence joins TRBV4-1 and TRBJ2-7; 7 bases are a match to TRBD2. Trimming removed 2 bases from V and 5 bases from J; junction bases left unmatched: 9. CDR3 size: 15 residues. CDR1 is MGHRA and CDR2 is YSYEKL in the germline V gene. In nucleotides, the CDR3 is TGCGCCAGCAGCCAACTTAGCACTAGCGTCGACGAGCAGTACTTC. It yields the protein CASSQLSTSVDEQYF.

Note on this clone: Relative to the germline gene, one junction end is altered; a read error may explain this. The chain couples TRBV27 to TRBJ1-6, with D unresolved. CDR1 is MNHEY, CDR2 SMNVEV, per germline (reference sequence). The CDR3 consists of 13 residues. CDR3 sequence: CVSAWGVYSPLHF. CDR3 in DNA: TGTGTCAGCGCGTGGGGAGTGTATTCACCCCTCCACTTT.

The J gene is TRBJ2-7, the V gene TRBV3-1 (or the pseudogene TRBV3-2); TRBD2 matches at 9 bases. V was pared by 1 base and J by 5 bases, with 6 bases of the junction left unmatched. The CDR3 spans 15 residues. Germline CDR1 is LGHDT and CDR2 is YNNKEL (reference sequence). CDR3 nucleotides: TGTGCCAGCAGCCAAGTCGGGACTAGCCTCCACGAGCAGTACTTC. This encodes CASSQVGTSLHEQYF.

This clone came up once. V gene TRBV21-1 combines with J gene TRBJ1-5; TRBD1, the D gene given by the table, was not confirmed from the DNA. TRBV21-1 is given as a pseudogene. The CDR3 is 17 residues long. The CDR3 nucleotides read TGTGCCAGCAGCAAACGGACAGGTAGGGCAGGAAATCAGCCCCAGCATTTT. Its protein is CASSKRTGRAGNQPQHF.

The chain has TRBV9 and TRBJ2-1, with TRBD2 matching 14 bases. In germline, CDR1 is SGDLS, CDR2 YYNGEE. V shed 2 bases and J 10 bases; nucleotides not matched to a gene: 8. This CDR3 has 16 amino acids. The CDR3 DNA is TGTGCCAGCAGCGTTGGGACTAGCGGGGGCTGGGGGGAGCAGTTCTTC. As protein: CASSVGTSGGWGEQFF.